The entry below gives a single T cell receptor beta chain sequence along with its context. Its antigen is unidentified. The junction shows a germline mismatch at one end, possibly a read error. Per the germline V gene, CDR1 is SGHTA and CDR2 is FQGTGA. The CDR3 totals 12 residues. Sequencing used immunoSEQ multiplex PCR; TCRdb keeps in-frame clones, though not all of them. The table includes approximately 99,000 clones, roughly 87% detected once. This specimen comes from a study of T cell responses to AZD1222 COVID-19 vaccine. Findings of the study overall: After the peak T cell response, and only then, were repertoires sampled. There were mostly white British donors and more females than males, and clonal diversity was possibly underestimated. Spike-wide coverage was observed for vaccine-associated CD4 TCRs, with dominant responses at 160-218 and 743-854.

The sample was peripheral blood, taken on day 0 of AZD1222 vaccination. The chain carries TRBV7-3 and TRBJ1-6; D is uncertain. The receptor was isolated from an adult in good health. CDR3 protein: CASSSNNSPLHF. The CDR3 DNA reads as TGTGCCAGCAGCTCCAATAATTCACCCCTCCACTTT.